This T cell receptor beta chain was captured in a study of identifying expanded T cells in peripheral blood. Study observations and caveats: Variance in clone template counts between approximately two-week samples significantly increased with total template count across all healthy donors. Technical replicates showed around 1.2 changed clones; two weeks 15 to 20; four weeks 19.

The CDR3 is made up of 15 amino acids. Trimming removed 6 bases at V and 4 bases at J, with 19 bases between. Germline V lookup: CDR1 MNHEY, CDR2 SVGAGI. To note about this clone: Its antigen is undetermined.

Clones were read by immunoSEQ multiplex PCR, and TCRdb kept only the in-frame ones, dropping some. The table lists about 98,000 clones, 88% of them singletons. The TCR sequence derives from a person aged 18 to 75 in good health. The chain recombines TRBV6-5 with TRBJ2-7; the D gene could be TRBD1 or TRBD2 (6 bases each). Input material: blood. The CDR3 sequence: CASRGPGGPRYEQYF. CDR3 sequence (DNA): TGTGCCAGCAGGGGTCCCGGGGGCCCAAGATACGAGCAGTACTTC.